Shown below are 10 T cell receptor beta chains from a single sample sequenced in a study of T cell responses to AZD1222 COVID-19 vaccine. Sequencing was performed with immunoSEQ multiplex PCR; in TCRdb, only in-frame clones are kept and a portion is missing. The table includes 95,000 to 150,000 clones, 92% detected once. Sequenced here: peripheral blood, sampled on day 0 of AZD1222 vaccination. All receptors derive from an adult in good health.

This clone has a single count. The J gene is TRBJ1-2, the V gene TRBV5-4; TRBD1 matches 9 bases. CDR1 and CDR2 from the germline V gene are SGHNT and YYREEE (reference sequence). Germline trimming cut 4 bases from V and 5 bases from J; bases unmatched to any gene: 9. The CDR3 runs to 15 residues. CDR3 sequence (DNA): TGTGCCAGCAGCACCCCGGACAGGGGTGGATATGGCTACACCTTC. Translated: CASSTPDRGGYGYTF.

V is TRBV7-8 and J is TRBJ1-3; D gene uncertain. Deletions cut 0 bases from V and 0 bases from J, with 3 bases between. In germline, CDR1 is SGHVS, CDR2 FQNEAQ. This CDR3 is built from 14 residues. The CDR3 loop reads CASSLAISGNTIYF. In nucleotides, the CDR3 is TGTGCCAGCAGCTTAGCCATCTCTGGAAACACCATATATTTT. Full variable domain (outside the CDR3, taken from reference TRBV7-8 and TRBJ1-3): GAGVSQSPRYKVAKRGQDVALRCDPISGHVSLFWYQQALGQGPEFLTYFQNEAQLDKSGLPSDRFFAERPEGSVSTLKIQRTQQEDSAVYLCASSLAISGNTIYFGEGSWLTVV.

The chain combines TRBV28 with TRBJ1-1; a possible D gene is TRBD1 (5 bases). The CDR3 totals 13 residues. Germline V gene sequence: CDR1 MDHEN, CDR2 SYDVKM. Trimming shortened V by 5 bases and J by 4 bases, and 11 bases separated the two germline ends. The CDR3 loop is CASSLRTPTEAFF. As DNA, the CDR3 is TGTGCCAGCAGTCTACGGACACCCACTGAAGCTTTCTTT.

The chain couples TRBV12-3 or TRBV12-4 to TRBJ1-1; 8 positions match TRBD1. Germline trimming cut 6 bases from V and 5 bases from J; bases unmatched to any gene: 5. There are 13 residues in the CDR3. CDR3 in amino acids: CASSPDRVTEAFF. The CDR3 bases are TGTGCCAGCAGCCCGGACAGGGTGACTGAAGCTTTCTTT.

The gene calls are TRBV10-1 and TRBJ1-1; 8 bases agree with TRBD1. J was trimmed by 6 bases and V by 8 bases; bases with no gene match: 2. CDR1 is WNHNN, CDR2 SYGVQD, per germline (reference sequence). This CDR3 has 11 amino acids. CDR3 bases: TGCGCCAGCGGACAGGGATCTGAAGCTTTCTTT. Its protein product is CASGQGSEAFF.

The CDR3 spells CASSYVGTGYGYTF. The CDR3 region has the DNA TGTGCCAGCAGTTACGTCGGGACAGGGTATGGCTACACCTTC. V gene TRBV6-2 or TRBV6-3 combines with J gene TRBJ1-2, with 9 nucleotides matching TRBD1. Trimming took 2 bases from V and 5 from J; bases not matched to a gene: 3. This CDR3 spans 14 amino acids. Germline assignment: CDR1 MNHEY and CDR2 SVGEGT.

This chain connects TRBV5-4 to TRBJ1-2; D possibly corresponds to TRBD1 (5 bases). The CDR3 consists of 15 residues. V was trimmed by 4 bases and J by 1 base, leaving 14 bases between them. CDR1 is SGHNT, CDR2 YYREEE, per germline (reference sequence). The CDR3 DNA follows: TGTGCCAGCAGCCCAGGGTCGGGGTTTAACTATGGCTACACCTTC. This sequence encodes CASSPGSGFNYGYTF.

This clone was detected once. The chain couples TRBV7-2 to TRBJ2-7, with TRBD2 identical over 7 bases. CDR1 and CDR2 from the germline V gene are SGHTA and FQGNSA. CDR3 length: 14 residues. V shed 4 bases and J 4 bases; nucleotides not matched to a gene: 7. DNA of the CDR3: TGTGCCAGCAGCTCCGTCGGGGGGTCTTACGAGCAGTACTTC. This translates into CASSSVGGSYEQYF.

The chain has TRBV6-5 and TRBJ2-7, with D perhaps TRBD1 (6 bases). This CDR3 is 12 amino acids long. Per germline, CDR1 MNHEY and CDR2 SVGAGI. Trimming left V 6 bases short and J 3 bases short, with 9 bases between. Here the CDR3 reads CASRKQGYEQYF. In nucleotides, the CDR3 is TGTGCCAGCAGAAAACAGGGCTACGAGCAGTACTTC.

V and J are TRBV18 and TRBJ1-2; D is unclear. Per the germline V gene, CDR1 is KGHSH and CDR2 is LQKENI. This CDR3 spans 15 amino acids. V lost 6 bases, J lost 6 bases, and 20 bases lay in between. The CDR3 sequence: CASSPYRTSGDGYTF. CDR3 sequence (DNA): TGTGCCAGCTCCCCTTACCGGACGTCTGGGGATGGCTACACCTTC.